These T cell receptor beta chains were read from a single sample in a study of early T cells in non-severe SARS-CoV-2 infection. In TCRdb, the 5' RACE reads were re-called with MiXCR into one record per CDR3 protein. The repertoire consists of under 65,000 distinct CDR3 sequences, with approximately 13% occurring once and the leading ten covering around 1.4%. Sequenced sample: whole blood. Every receptor here comes from an adult who was a healthcare worker with PCR-confirmed SARS-CoV-2 infection or an uninfected control (not recorded which). The CDR3 runs from the conserved cysteine through the conserved F or W. A D gene is named only where the DNA matches it firmly. Clone size is shown for a subset of rows, as once, few, many or a class of expanded clone.

15 | TRBJ1-1 | TRBV6-1 | many | - | TGTGCCAGCAGTTCGCGCACAGGCTTGAACACTGAAGCTTTCTTT | CASSSRTGLNTEAFF
11 | TRBJ2-7 | TRBV11-2 | many | - | TGTGCCAGCAGCTCGACCTACGAGCAGTACTTC | CASSSTYEQYF
17 | TRBJ1-4 | TRBV7-9 | few | - | TGTGCCAGCAGCTCCATTCCCGTAGGAAGGCGTAATGAAAAACTGTTTTTT | CASSSIPVGRRNEKLFF
16 | TRBJ2-1 | TRBV6-4 | many | - | TGTGCCAGGGAGATTTCGGGGGACCCAAACTACAATGAGCAGTTCTTC | CAREISGDPNYNEQFF
13 | TRBJ2-2 | TRBV10-2 | many | - | TGCGCCAGCAGTCCGGCCCTCACCGGGGAGCTGTTTTTT | CASSPALTGELFF
13 | TRBJ1-2 | TRBV29-1 | - | - | TGCAGCGTAAAAAATGGTCTCCAGGGTGCTGACACCTTC | CSVKNGLQGADTF
13 | TRBJ2-7 | TRBV6-5 | few | TRBD1 | TGTGCCAGCGCGGGACAGGGGTCCTACGAGCAGTACTTC | CASAGQGSYEQYF
14 | TRBJ2-1 | TRBV7-6 | few | - | TGTGCCACCCACAGGGCAGGGTTGGACAATGAGCAGTTCTTC | CATHRAGLDNEQFF
15 | TRBJ1-1 | TRBV14 | many | TRBD1 | TGTGCCAGCAGCCTCCGGACAGGTATGAACACTGAAGCTTTCTTT | CASSLRTGMNTEAFF
15 | TRBJ2-3 | TRBV7-2 | many | TRBD2 | TGTGCCAGCAGCCTAGGGAGGGGAAGCACAGATACGCAGTATTTT | CASSLGRGSTDTQYF
17 | TRBJ1-2 | TRBV6-5 | few | TRBD1 | TGTGCCAGCAGTTCGGACAGGGGCCAGACCAGTAACTATGGCTACACCTTC | CASSSDRGQTSNYGYTF
12 | TRBJ1-1 | TRBV20-1 | few | - | TGCAGTGCCATGACCCTGGGGACTGAAGCTTTCTTT | CSAMTLGTEAFF
19 | TRBJ2-1 | TRBV7-7 | many | TRBD2 | TGTGCTAGCAGTCATCGGACTAGCGGGGGGCGAAGCTCCTACAATGAGCAGTTCTTC | CASSHRTSGGRSSYNEQFF
12 | TRBJ2-3 | TRBV12-3/TRBV12-4 | - | - | TGTGCCAGCAGCACCGACACAGATACGCAGTATTTT | CASSTDTDTQYF
16 | TRBJ2-7 | TRBV7-6 | few | TRBD2 | TGTGCCAGCAGTAAAGCCCTCAGCGGGGGCCGCTACGAGCAGTACTTC | CASSKALSGGRYEQYF
9 | TRBJ2-5 | TRBV20-1 | few | - | TGCAGTGCTGGGGAGACCCAGTACTTC | CSAGETQYF
11 | TRBJ1-1 | TRBV29-1 | many | - | TGCAGCGTTCACAGGGAAATAAAAGCTTTCTTT | CSVHREIKAFF